Presented here are 15 T cell receptor beta chains from one specimen sequenced in a study of brain T cells in children with intractable seizures. Data came from immunoSEQ multiplex PCR; TCRdb stores just in-frame clones and leaves some out. The data show approximately 40,000 clones, about 93% seen once. This specimen was peripheral blood, taken at surgery. These TCRs come from a girl aged 2-10 years with tuberous sclerosis and intractable seizures.

This clone was observed once. The genes are TRBV4-2 and TRBJ1-1; 7 bases are a match to TRBD1. The CDR3 extends over 15 amino acids. Germline-derived CDR1 and CDR2 are LGHNA and YNFKEQ. Trimming cost V 4 bases and J 4 bases; bases outside gene matches: 9. CDR3 loop: CASSLKGRGGTEAFF. CDR3 bases: TGTGCCAGCAGCCTAAAGGGCAGGGGGGGCACTGAAGCTTTCTTT.

The rearrangement links TRBV4-1 to TRBJ2-7; D is uncertain. Trimming stripped 4 bases from V and 0 bases from J, with 13 bases between. CDR3 length: 15 residues. Germline loops: CDR1 MGHRA, CDR2 YSYEKL. The CDR3 here is CASSLREGNSYEQYV. The CDR3 DNA is TGCGCCAGCAGCCTCCGAGAAGGAAACTCCTACGAGCAGTACGTC.

This rearrangement joins TRBV2 to TRBJ1-1; tentative D call: TRBD1 (5 bases). CDR3 length: 15 residues. V was pared by 0 bases and J by 4 bases, with 12 bases between. Germline assignment: CDR1 SNHLY and CDR2 FYNNEI. The CDR3 DNA follows: TGTGCCAGCAGTGAAGCGCGCAGGGTAAGCACTGAAGCTTTCTTT. Its translation: CASSEARRVSTEAFF. The complete variable domain, with remaining parts taken from reference TRBV2 and TRBJ1-1, reads EPEVTQTPSHQVTQMGQEVILRCVPISNHLYFYWYRQILGQKVEFLVSFYNNEISEKSEIFDDQFSVERPDGSNFTLKIRSTKLEDSAMYFCASSEARRVSTEAFFGQGTRLTVV.

V is TRBV19 and J is TRBJ1-5, with a weak D call TRBD1 (6 bases). Trimming left V 7 bases short and J 3 bases short, with 10 bases between. The germline V gene has CDR1 LNHDA and CDR2 SQIVND (reference sequence). The length of the CDR3 is 13 residues. The DNA of the CDR3 is TGTGCCAGTACCGGGACAAACAATCAGCCCCAGCATTTT. Translating gives CASTGTNNQPQHF.

The count of this clone is one. The chain recombines TRBV5-4 with TRBJ2-2; the match to TRBD1 covers 8 bases. The CDR3 is made up of 16 amino acids. Germline V gene data show CDR1 as SGHNT and CDR2 as YYREEE (reference sequence). V shed 2 bases, J shed 4 bases, and the junction held 7 bases outside the gene matches. The chain's CDR3 is CASSLGQGTVTGELFF. The DNA of the CDR3 is TGTGCCAGCAGCTTAGGACAGGGTACGGTCACCGGGGAGCTGTTTTTT.

This sequence joins TRBV18 and TRBJ2-1; TRBD1 matches 7 bases. Per the germline V gene, CDR1 is KGHSH and CDR2 is LQKENI. The CDR3 sequence is 13 residues long. With V trimmed by 3 bases and J by 8 bases, 4 bases remained unmatched. The CDR3 DNA reads as TGTGCCAGCTCACCCGACAGGGATCATGAGCAGTTCTTC. Encoded protein: CASSPDRDHEQFF.

The gene calls are TRBV4-1 and TRBJ2-2; possible D gene TRBD1, 7 bases. Trimming cost V 4 bases and J 2 bases, with 11 bases left between them. The CDR3 spans 15 residues. The germline CDR1 and CDR2 sequences are MGHRA and YSYEKL. The CDR3 DNA follows: TGCGCCAGCAGCCTCGGAGGGGGCAACACCGGGGAGCTGTTTTTT. It specifies CASSLGGGNTGELFF.

This chain connects TRBV5-8 to TRBJ1-5, with 7 positions matching TRBD1. The germline V gene has CDR1 SGHTS and CDR2 YDEGEE. The CDR3 is 18 amino acids. With 0 bases clipped from V and 1 base from J, the junction kept 10 bases outside the gene matches. The CDR3 sequence: CASSLDRGRGISNQPQHF. In DNA form, the CDR3 reads TGTGCCAGCAGCTTGGACAGGGGTAGAGGAATCAGCAATCAGCCCCAGCATTTT.

The chain has TRBV3-1 (or the pseudogene TRBV3-2) and TRBJ1-1, with no clear D. V was shortened by 1 base and J by 1 base, with 10 bases between the two germline ends. Germline assignment: CDR1 LGHDT and CDR2 YNNKEL (reference sequence). The CDR3 length is 15 residues. CDR3 loop: CASSQGGMENTEAFF. The CDR3 nucleotides are TGTGCCAGCAGCCAAGGTGGAATGGAGAACACTGAAGCTTTCTTT.

This chain links TRBV27 with TRBJ1-6; no firm D call. The ends were cut back, 2 bases at V and 0 bases at J, with 11 bases in the middle. This CDR3 has 17 amino acids. CDR1 is MNHEY and CDR2 is SMNVEV in the germline V gene (reference sequence). CDR3 coding DNA: TGTGCCAGCAGTTTAAATCCCACAAGCTCCTATAATTCACCCCTCCACTTT. Its protein is CASSLNPTSSYNSPLHF.

The V gene is TRBV4-1, the J gene TRBJ2-3, with TRBD2 matching over 10 bases. There are 17 residues in the CDR3. The trim removed 4 bases at V and 4 bases at J, leaving 11 bases unmatched. The V gene's germline CDR1 is MGHRA and CDR2 YSYEKL. DNA of the CDR3: TGCGCCAGCAGCCCCGGGATAGCGGGGGGTGGCGCAGATACGCAGTATTTT. Translating it yields CASSPGIAGGGADTQYF.

The chain combines TRBV6-5 with TRBJ1-1, with a tentative D call TRBD1 (5 bases). V lost 6 bases, J lost 4 bases, and 18 bases lay in between. This CDR3 is built from 15 residues. Germline CDR1 is MNHEY and CDR2 is SVGAGI. As DNA, the CDR3 is TGTGCCAGCAGGAGGGGCAGGGAAGGAAGCACTGAAGCTTTCTTT. Residues: CASRRGREGSTEAFF.

CDR3 sequence reads: CARSRGNPGNTIYF. DNA of the CDR3: TGTGCCAGATCGAGGGGGAATCCTGGAAACACCATATATTTT. The gene calls are TRBV24-1 and TRBJ1-3, with D perhaps TRBD1 (6 bases). Trimming removed 11 bases from V and 2 bases from J, with 15 bases in between. The germline V gene encodes CDR1 KGHDR and CDR2 SFDVKD. The CDR3 has 14 residues.

V is TRBV5-8 and J is TRBJ1-4; TRBD1 matches 8 bases. CDR1 is SGHTS and CDR2 is YDEGEE in the germline V gene. Trimming cost V 3 bases and J 8 bases; bases outside gene matches: 6. The CDR3 is 14 amino acids. The CDR3 spells CASSWTGMSEKLFF. CDR3 nucleotide sequence: TGTGCCAGCAGCTGGACAGGGATGAGCGAAAAACTGTTTTTT. The variable domain in full, with the rest retrieved from reference TRBV5-8 and TRBJ1-4, is EAGVTQSPTHLIKTRGQQATLRCSPISGHTSVYWYQQALGLGLQFLLWYDEGEERNRGNFPPRFSGRQFPNYSSELNVNALELEDSALYLCASSWTGMSEKLFFGSGTQLSVL.

The chain joins TRBV29-1 to TRBJ1-1; 7 nucleotides match TRBD1. The CDR3 spans 14 residues. J gave up 2 bases and V 6 bases, and 9 bases lay outside the gene matches. Germline V gives CDR1 SQVTM, CDR2 ANQGSEA. CDR3 DNA: TGCAGCGTACAGGGGAGGTCGGGAAACACTGAAGCTTTCTTT. This codes for CSVQGRSGNTEAFF.